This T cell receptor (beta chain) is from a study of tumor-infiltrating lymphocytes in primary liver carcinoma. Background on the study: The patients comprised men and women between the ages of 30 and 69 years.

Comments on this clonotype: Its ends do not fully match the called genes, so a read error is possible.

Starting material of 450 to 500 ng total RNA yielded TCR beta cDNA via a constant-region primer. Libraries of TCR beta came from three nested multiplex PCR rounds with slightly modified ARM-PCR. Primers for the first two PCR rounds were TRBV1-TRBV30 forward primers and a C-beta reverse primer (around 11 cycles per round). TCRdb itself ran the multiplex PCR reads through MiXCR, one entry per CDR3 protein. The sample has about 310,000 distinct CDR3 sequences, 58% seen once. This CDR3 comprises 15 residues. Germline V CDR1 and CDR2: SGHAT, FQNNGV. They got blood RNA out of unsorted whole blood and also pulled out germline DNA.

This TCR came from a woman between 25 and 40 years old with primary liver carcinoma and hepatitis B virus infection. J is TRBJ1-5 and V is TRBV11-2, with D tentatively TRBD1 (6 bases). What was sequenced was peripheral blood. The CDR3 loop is CASNFSGTNNQTQHF. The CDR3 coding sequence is TGTGCCAGTAACTTCAGTGGGACAAACAATCAGACCCAGCATTTT.